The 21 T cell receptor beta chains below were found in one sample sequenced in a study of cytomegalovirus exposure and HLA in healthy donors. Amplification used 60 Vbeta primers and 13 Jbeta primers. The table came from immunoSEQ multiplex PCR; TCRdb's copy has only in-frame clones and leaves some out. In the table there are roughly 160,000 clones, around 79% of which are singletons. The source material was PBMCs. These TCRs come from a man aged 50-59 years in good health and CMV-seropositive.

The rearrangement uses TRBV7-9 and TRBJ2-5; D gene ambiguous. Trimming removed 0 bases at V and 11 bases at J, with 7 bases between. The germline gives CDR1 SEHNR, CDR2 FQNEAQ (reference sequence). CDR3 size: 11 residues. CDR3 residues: CASSLALLQYF. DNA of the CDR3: TGTGCCAGCAGCTTAGCCCTCCTTCAGTACTTC.

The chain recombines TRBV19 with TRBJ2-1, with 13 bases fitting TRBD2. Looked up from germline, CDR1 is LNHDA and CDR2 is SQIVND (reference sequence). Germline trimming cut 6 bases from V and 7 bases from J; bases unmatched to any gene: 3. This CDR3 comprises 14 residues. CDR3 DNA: TGTGCCAGTAGGAGGACTAGCGGGGGTAATGAGCAGTTCTTC. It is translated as CASRRTSGGNEQFF.

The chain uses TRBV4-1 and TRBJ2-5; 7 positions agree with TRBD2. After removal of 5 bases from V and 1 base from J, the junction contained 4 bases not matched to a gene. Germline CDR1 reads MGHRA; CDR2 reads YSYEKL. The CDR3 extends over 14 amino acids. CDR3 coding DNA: TGCGCCAGCAGCTCCCGGGGGGTCCAAGAGACCCAGTACTTC. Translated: CASSSRGVQETQYF.

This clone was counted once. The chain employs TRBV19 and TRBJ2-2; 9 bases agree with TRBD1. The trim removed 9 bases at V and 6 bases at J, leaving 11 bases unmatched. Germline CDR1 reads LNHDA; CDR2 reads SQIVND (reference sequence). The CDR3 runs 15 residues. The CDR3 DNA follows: TGTGCCAGCCACGGGACAGGGAAGGTCGCCGGGGAGCTGTTTTTT. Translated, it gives CASHGTGKVAGELFF.

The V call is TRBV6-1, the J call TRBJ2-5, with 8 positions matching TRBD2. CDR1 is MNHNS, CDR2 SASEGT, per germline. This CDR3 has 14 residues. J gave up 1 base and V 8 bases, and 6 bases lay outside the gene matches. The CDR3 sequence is CASYSGAPQETQYF. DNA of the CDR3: TGTGCCAGCTATAGCGGGGCCCCCCAAGAGACCCAGTACTTC.

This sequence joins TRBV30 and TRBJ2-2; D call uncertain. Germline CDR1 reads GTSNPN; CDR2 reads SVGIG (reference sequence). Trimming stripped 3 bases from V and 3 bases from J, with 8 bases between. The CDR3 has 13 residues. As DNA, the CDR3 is TGTGCCTGGAGCTTGAGATACACCGGGGAGCTGTTTTTT. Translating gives CAWSLRYTGELFF.

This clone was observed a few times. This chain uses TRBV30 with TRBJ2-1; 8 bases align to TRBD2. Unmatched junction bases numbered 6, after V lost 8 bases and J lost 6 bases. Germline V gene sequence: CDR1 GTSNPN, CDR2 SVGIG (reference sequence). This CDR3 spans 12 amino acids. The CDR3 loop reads CAHSGGGNEQFF. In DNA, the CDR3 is TGTGCCCACTCGGGGGGGGGCAATGAGCAGTTCTTC.

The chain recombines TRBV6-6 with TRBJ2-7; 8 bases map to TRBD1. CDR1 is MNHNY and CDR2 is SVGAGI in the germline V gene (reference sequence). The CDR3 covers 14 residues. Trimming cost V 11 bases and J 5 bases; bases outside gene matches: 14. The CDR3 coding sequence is TGTGCCGCTAAGTCCTCGACAGGGGAAAACGAGCAGTACTTC. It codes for CAAKSSTGENEQYF.

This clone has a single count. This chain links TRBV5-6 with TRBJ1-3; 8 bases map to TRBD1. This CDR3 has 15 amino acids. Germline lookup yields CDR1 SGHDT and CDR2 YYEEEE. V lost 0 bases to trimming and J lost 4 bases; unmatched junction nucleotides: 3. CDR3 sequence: CASSLGTGQGNTIYF. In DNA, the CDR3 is TGTGCCAGCAGCTTGGGGACAGGGCAAGGAAACACCATATATTTT.

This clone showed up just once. The CDR3 nucleotides are TGTGCCAGCAGCTTGGGACACCCTAGCACAGATACGCAGTATTTT. Protein product: CASSLGHPSTDTQYF. The rearrangement uses TRBV13 and TRBJ2-3; TRBD1 might be the D (6 bases). Germline V gives CDR1 PRHDT, CDR2 FYEKMQ (reference sequence). Trimming cost V 3 bases and J 0 bases, with 10 bases left between them. This CDR3 comprises 15 residues. Using reference TRBV13 and TRBJ2-3 for the parts outside the CDR3, the full variable domain is AAGVIQSPRHLIKEKRETATLKCYPIPRHDTVYWYQQGPGQDPQFLISFYEKMQSDKGSIPDRFSAQQFSDYHSELNMSSLELGDSALYFCASSLGHPSTDTQYFGPGTRLTVL.

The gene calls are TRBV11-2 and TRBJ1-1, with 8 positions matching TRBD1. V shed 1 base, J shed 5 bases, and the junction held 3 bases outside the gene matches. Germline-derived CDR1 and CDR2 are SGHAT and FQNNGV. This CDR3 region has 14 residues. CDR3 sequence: CASSLVGDRTEAFF. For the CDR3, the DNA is TGTGCCAGCAGCTTAGTCGGGGACAGGACTGAAGCTTTCTTT.

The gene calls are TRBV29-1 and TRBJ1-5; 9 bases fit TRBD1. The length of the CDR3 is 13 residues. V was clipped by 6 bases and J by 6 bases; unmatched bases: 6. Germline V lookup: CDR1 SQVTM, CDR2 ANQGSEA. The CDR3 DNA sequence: TGCAGCGTGAAACAGGGGGCCACTCAGCCCCAGCATTTT. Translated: CSVKQGATQPQHF.

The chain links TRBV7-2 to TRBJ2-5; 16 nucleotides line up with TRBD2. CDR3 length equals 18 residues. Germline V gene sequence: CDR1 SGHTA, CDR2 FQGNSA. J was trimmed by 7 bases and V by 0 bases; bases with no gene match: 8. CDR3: CASSLAVGLAGGRATQYF. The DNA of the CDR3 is TGTGCCAGCAGCTTAGCGGTGGGACTAGCGGGGGGGCGAGCGACCCAGTACTTC. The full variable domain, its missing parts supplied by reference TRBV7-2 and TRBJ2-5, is GAGVSQSPSNKVTEKGKDVELRCDPISGHTALYWYRQSLGQGLEFLIYFQGNSAPDKSGLPSDRFSAERTGGSVSTLTIQRTQQEDSAVYLCASSLAVGLAGGRATQYFGPGTRLLVL.

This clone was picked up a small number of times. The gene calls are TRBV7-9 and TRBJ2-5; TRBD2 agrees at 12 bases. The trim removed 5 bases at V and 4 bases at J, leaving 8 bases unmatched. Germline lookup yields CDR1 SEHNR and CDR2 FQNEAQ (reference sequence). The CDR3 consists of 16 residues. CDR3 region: CASSHARLAGAETQYF. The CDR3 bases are TGTGCCAGCAGCCACGCCAGACTAGCGGGGGCAGAGACCCAGTACTTC.

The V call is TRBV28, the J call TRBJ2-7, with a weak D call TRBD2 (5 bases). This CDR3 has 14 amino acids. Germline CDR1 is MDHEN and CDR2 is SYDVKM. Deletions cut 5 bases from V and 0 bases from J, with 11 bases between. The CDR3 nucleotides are TGTGCCAGCAGTCGGACGGGGAGCTCCTACGAGCAGTACGTC. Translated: CASSRTGSSYEQYV.

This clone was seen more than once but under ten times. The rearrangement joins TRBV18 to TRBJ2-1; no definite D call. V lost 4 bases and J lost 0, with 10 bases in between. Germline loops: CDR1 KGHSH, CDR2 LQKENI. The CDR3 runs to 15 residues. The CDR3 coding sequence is TGTGCCAGCTCACGTAACCCGAGCTCCTACAATGAGCAGTTCTTC. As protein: CASSRNPSSYNEQFF.

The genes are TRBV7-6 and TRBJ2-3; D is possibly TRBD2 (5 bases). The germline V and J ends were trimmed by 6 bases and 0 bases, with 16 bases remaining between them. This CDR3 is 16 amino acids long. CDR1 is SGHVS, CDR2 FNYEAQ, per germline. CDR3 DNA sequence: TGTGCCAGCAGTCTTGGACTGTATCTCAGCACAGATACGCAGTATTTT. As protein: CASSLGLYLSTDTQYF. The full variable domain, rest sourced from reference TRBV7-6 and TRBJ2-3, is GAGVSQSPRYKVTKRGQDVALRCDPISGHVSLYWYRQALGQGPEFLTYFNYEAQQDKSGLPNDRFSAERPEGSISTLTIQRTEQRDSAMYRCASSLGLYLSTDTQYFGPGTRLTVL.

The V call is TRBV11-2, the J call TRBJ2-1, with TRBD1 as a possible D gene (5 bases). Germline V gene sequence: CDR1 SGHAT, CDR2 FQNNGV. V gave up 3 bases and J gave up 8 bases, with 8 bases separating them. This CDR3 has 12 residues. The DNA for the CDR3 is TGTGCCAGCAGCTTGACCAGGGATGAGCAGTTCTTC. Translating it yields CASSLTRDEQFF. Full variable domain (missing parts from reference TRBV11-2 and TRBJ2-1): EAGVAQSPRYKIIEKRQSVAFWCNPISGHATLYWYQQILGQGPKLLIQFQNNGVVDDSQLPKDRFSAERLKGVDSTLKIQPAKLEDSAVYLCASSLTRDEQFFGPGTRLTVL.

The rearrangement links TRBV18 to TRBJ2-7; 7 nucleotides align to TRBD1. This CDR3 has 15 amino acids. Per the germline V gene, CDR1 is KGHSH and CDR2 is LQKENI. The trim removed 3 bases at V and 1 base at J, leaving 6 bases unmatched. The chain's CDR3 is CASSPKTGTSYEQYF. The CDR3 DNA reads TGTGCCAGCTCACCGAAGACAGGGACGTCCTACGAGCAGTACTTC.

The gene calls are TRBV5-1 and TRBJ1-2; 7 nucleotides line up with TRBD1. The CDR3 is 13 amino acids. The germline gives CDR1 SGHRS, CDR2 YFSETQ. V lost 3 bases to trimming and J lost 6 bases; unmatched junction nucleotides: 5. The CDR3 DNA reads TGCGCCAGCAGCTGGACAGGACTTGATGGCTACACCTTC. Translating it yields CASSWTGLDGYTF.

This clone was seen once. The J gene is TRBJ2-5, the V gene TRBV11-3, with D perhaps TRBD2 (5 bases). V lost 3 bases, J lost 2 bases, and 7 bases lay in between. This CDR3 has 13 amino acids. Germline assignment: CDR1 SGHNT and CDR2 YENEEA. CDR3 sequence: CASSLSGQETQYF. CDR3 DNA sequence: TGTGCCAGCAGCTTGAGCGGACAAGAGACCCAGTACTTC.